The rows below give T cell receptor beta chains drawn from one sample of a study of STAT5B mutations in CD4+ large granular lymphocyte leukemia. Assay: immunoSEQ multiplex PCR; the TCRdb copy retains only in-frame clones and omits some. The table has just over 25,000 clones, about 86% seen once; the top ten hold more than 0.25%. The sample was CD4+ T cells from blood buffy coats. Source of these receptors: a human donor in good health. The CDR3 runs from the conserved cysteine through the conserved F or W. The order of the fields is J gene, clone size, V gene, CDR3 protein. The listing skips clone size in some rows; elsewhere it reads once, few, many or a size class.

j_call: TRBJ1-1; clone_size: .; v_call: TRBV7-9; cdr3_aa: CASSPLEGRGNTEAFF
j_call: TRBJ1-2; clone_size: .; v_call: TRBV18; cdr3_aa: CASSPGQLYGYTF
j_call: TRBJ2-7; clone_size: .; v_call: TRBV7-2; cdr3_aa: CASSKWDRLQYF
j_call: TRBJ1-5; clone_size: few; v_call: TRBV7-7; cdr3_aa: CASRLGYQPQHF
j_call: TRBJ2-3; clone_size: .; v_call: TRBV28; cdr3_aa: CASRSQDTQYF
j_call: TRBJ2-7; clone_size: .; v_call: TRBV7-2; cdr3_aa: CASSLSQIFEQYF
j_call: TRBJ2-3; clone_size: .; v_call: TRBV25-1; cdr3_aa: CASSDPAGGNTQYF
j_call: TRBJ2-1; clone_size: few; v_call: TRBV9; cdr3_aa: CASSVGAFSYNEQFF
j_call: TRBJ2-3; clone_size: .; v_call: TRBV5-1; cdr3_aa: CASSTWTGGPTDTQYF
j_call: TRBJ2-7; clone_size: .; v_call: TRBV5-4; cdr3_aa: CASSGDLYEQYF
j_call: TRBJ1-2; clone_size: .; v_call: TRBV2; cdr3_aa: CASSDIQGSPYGYTF
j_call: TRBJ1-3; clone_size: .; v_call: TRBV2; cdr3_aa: CASSGTTRSGNTIYF
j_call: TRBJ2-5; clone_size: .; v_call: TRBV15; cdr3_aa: CATSSTGEGETQYF
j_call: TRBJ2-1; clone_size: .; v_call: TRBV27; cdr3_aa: CASSRIPSSYNEQFF
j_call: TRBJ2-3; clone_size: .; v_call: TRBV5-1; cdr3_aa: CASSFGTSVVSDTQYF
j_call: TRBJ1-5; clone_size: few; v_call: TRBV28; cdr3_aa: CASNTGNQPQHF
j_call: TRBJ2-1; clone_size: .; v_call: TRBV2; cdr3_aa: CASSERRHQRFF
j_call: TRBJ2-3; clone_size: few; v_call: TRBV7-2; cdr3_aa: CASSLARGATDTQYF
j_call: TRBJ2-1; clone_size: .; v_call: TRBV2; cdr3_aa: CASSDPGGDTWGDEQFF